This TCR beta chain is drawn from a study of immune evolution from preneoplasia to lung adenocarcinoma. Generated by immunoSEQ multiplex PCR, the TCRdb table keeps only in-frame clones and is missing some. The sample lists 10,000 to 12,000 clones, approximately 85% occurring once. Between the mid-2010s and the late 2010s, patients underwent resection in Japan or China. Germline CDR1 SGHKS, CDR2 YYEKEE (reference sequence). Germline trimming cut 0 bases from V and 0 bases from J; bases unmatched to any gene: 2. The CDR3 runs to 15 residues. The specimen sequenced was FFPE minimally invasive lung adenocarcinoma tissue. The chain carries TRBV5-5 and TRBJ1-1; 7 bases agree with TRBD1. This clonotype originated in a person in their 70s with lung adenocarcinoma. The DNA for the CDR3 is TGTGCCAGCAGCTTGGGCGACAGGGTGAACACTGAAGCTTTCTTT. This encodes CASSLGDRVNTEAFF.